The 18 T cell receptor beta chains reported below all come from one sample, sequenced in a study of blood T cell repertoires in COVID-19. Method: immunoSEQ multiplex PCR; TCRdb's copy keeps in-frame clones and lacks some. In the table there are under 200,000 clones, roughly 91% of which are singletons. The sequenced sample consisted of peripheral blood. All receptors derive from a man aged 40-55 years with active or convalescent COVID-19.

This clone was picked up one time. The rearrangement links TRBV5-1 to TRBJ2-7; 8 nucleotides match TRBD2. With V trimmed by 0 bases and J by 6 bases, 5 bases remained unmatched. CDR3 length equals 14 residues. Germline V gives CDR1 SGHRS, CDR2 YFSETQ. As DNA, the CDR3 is TGCGCCAGCAGCTTGGGAGCGGGAGTAGCCGAGCAGTACTTC. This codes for CASSLGAGVAEQYF.

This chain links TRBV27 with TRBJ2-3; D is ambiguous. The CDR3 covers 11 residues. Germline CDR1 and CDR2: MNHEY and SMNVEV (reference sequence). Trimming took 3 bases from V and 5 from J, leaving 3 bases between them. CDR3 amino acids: CASSFGDTQYF. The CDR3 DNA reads TGTGCCAGCAGTTTCGGAGATACGCAGTATTTT.

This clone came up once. In DNA, the CDR3 is TGTGCCAGCAGCTTGACAGGGGGACTGAACACTGAAGCTTTCTTT. This codes for CASSLTGGLNTEAFF. The V call is TRBV7-9, the J call TRBJ1-1, with 9 nucleotides matching TRBD1. Germline V gives CDR1 SEHNR, CDR2 FQNEAQ (reference sequence). The CDR3 loop spans 15 amino acids. V lost 3 bases, J lost 0 bases, and 2 bases stayed unmatched.

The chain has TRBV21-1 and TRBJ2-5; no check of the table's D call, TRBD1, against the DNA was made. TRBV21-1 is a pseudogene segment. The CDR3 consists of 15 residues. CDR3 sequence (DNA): TGTGCCAGCAGCAAACCCCCGGACAGGGGGCTGGCCCAGTACTTC. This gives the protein CASSKPPDRGLAQYF.

In DNA form, the CDR3 reads TGTGCCAGCAGGCCTTGGGGGGTGTCCACTGAAGCTTTCTTT. This codes for CASRPWGVSTEAFF. The chain has TRBV6-2 or TRBV6-3 and TRBJ1-1, with a tentative D call TRBD1 (5 bases). Trimming stripped 6 bases from V and 4 bases from J, with 15 bases between. The CDR3 extends over 14 amino acids. Germline CDR1 is MNHEY and CDR2 is SVGEGT.

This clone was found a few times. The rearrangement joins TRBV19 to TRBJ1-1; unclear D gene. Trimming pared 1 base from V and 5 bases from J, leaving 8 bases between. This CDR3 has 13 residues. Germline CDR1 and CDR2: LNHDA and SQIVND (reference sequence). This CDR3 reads CASSIGGSTEAFF. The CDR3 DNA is TGTGCCAGTAGTATAGGAGGGTCTACTGAAGCTTTCTTT.

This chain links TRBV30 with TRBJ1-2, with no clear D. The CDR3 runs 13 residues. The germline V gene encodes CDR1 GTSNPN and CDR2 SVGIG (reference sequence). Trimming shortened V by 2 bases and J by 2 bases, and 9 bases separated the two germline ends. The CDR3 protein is CAWSSRENYGYTF. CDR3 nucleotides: TGTGCCTGGAGTAGTCGCGAGAACTATGGCTACACCTTC.

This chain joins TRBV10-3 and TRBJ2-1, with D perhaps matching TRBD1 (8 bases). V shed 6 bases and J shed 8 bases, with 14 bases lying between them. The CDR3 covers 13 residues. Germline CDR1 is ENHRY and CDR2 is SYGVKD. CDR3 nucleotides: TGTGCCATCAGCTACAGGGGGGGTGATGAGCAGTTCTTC. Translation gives CAISYRGGDEQFF.

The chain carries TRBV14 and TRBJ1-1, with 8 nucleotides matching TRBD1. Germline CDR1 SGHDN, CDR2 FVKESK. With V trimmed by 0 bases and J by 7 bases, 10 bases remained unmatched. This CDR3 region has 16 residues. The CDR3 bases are TGTGCCAGCAGCCAAGAATGGGACAGGAGAAAGGGTGAAGCTTTCTTT. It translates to CASSQEWDRRKGEAFF.

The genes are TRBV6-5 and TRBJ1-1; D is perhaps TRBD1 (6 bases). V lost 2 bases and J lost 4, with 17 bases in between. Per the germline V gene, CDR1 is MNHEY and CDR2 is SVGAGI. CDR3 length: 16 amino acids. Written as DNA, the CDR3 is TGTGCCAGCAGTTACACCCCCCCAGGGGAAGGCACTGAAGCTTTCTTT. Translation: CASSYTPPGEGTEAFF.

CDR3 nucleotides: TGCGCCAGCAGCCAAGATGGGGCTATCAGGTACGGCTACACCTTC. This gives the protein CASSQDGAIRYGYTF. V usage is TRBV4-1 and J usage is TRBJ1-2; TRBD1 might be the D (5 bases). The germline V gene has CDR1 MGHRA and CDR2 YSYEKL. Trimming pared 0 bases from V and 8 bases from J, leaving 16 bases between. The CDR3 is 15 residues long.

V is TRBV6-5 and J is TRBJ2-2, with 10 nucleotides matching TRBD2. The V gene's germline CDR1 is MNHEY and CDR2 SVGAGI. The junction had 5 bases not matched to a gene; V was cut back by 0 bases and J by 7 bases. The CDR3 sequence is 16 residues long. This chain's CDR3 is CASSYSRLAGVGELFF. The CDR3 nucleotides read TGTGCCAGCAGTTACTCGAGGCTAGCGGGAGTCGGGGAGCTGTTTTTT.

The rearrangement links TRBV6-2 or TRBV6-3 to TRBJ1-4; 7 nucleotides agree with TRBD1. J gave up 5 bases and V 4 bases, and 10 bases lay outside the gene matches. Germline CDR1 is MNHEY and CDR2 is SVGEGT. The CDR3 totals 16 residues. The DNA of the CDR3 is TGTGCCAGCAGTTTTCCCCCCGGGACAGCGAATGAAAAACTGTTTTTT. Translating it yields CASSFPPGTANEKLFF.

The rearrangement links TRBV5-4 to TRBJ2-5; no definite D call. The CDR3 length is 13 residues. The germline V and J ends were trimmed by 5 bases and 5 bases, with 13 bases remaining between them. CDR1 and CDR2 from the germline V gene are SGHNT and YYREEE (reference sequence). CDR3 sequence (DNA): TGTGCCAGCAGGGCGAGGCGCGGCGAGACCCAGTACTTC. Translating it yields CASRARRGETQYF.

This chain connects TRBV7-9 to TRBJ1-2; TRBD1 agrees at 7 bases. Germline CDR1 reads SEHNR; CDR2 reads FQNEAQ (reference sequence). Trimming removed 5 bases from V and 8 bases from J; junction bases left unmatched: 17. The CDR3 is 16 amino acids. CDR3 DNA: TGTGCCAGCAGCGATAATACTTGGGACAGAAGGAACGGCTACACCTTC. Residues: CASSDNTWDRRNGYTF.

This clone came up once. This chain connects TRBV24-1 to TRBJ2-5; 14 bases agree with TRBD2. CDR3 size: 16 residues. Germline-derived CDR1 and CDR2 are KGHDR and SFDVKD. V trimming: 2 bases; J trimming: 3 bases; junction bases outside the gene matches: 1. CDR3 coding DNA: TGTGCCACCAGTGATTCGGGACTAGCGGGAGAAGAGACCCAGTACTTC. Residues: CATSDSGLAGEETQYF.

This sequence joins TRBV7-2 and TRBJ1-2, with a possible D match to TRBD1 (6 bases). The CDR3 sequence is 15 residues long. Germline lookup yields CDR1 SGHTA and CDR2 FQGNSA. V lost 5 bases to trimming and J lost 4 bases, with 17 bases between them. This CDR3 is CASSRGQSLVYGYTF. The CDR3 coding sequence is TGTGCCAGCAGCCGCGGACAGAGTCTAGTCTATGGCTACACCTTC.

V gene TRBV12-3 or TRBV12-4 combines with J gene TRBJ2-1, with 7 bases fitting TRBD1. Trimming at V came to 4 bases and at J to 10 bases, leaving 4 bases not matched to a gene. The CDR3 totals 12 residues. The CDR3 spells CASSSTGLEQFF. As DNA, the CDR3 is TGTGCCAGCAGTTCGACAGGGCTAGAGCAGTTCTTC.